This T cell receptor (beta chain) was documented in a study of metastatic and nonmetastatic thyroid tumors. As for the study in general: Repertoires from malignant and benign thyroid patients were compared across blood and tumor or nodule tissue. General study findings and limits: Benign nodules reportedly had significantly lower TCR beta diversity than malignant thyroid tumors in blood and tumor.

This clone was found many times. What it binds is unknown. CDR3 size: 15 residues. Germline V gene data show CDR1 as MDHEN and CDR2 as SYDVKM. Trimming shortened V by 0 bases and J by 5 bases, and 10 bases separated the two germline ends. Source study methods: CDR3 differences across clinicopathological groups were used to build a distant-metastasis classifier for papillary thyroid cancer. TCRdb redid the clone calls on the PCR reads using MiXCR. The V and J calls here are based on TCRdb, not the publication. The sample includes about 42,000 clones, 12% seen only once; the top ten take 9%. Before thyroid surgery, none of the patients had received any treatment.

The TCR was taken from a male donor with papillary thyroid cancer or a benign thyroid nodule (not recorded which). Some clones in this sample may be carry-over from other donors' samples. Sequenced: blood. The rearrangement uses TRBV28 and TRBJ2-2, with D possibly matching TRBD2 (6 bases). The CDR3 is CASSLWAGPTGELFF. The CDR3 nucleotides are TGTGCCAGCAGTTTATGGGCGGGGCCAACCGGGGAGCTGTTTTTT.